This entry concerns a single T cell receptor (beta chain). Its antigen is not yet known. Base qualities are not at hand, and no much larger clone is one base apart. Sequences SGHVS (CDR1) and FQNEAQ (CDR2) are obtained from the germline V gene. V is trimmed back by 5 bases and J by 1 base, and the junction contains 8 bases that no gene match accounts for. Including cysteine and phenylalanine, the CDR3 has 15 amino acids. The sequence is cut down to CDR3 DNA, 45 bases in frame from base 1. This sample is drawn from a study of immune characteristics of hereditary and idiopathic chronic pancreatitis. For context, the study as a whole: Local immune cells and TCRbeta repertoires in the pancreas were profiled in this study for hereditary and idiopathic chronic pancreatitis, with control organ donor pancreases used for comparison. TCRbeta sequencing covered about 5 control pancreases, fewer than 10 hereditary chronic pancreatitis pancreases and roughly six idiopathic chronic pancreatitis pancreases. The gDNA-based approach was selected because the approach required minimal in vitro experimental manipulation of T cells infiltrating the pancreas.

Pancreas tissue with chronic pancreatitis was obtained from patients having total pancreatectomy with islet autotransplantation (TPIAT). Included chronic pancreatitis patients had no known history of diabetes. For TCRbeta sequencing, genomic DNA was extracted directly from bulk pancreas tissue without sorting T cells. Idiopathic chronic pancreatitis patients had no particular identified cause of disease. At two US centers, pancreas tissues from patients and organ donors were collected on a consecutive basis. What the study reported, not specific to this receptor: Vbeta-Jbeta gene family usage, including TRBV10, TRBV19, TRBV23 and TRBV5, differed between hereditary and idiopathic chronic pancreatitis. Numbers of productive TCR rearrangements correlated positively with disease severity scores among 13 chronic pancreatitis patients. Because patient tissue could only be obtained at the time of TPIAT, differences in disease duration may have influenced the immune findings. The study did not include chronic pancreatitis caused by alcohol use. Both chronic pancreatitis groups showed significantly increased TCRbeta repertoire diversity and reduced clonality versus controls.

Library creation used the immunoSEQ multiplex PCR assay. The TCRbeta CDR3 region and neighboring sequences were amplified from pancreatic genomic DNA and then sequenced. In the authors' own workflow: Repertoire diversity was measured as a mean normalized Shannon-Wiener index, alongside productive clonality and productive rearrangement counts. Control and chronic pancreatitis repertoire metrics were compared with the nonparametric Mann-Whitney U test. Shared clonotypes were defined as CDR3beta sequences with identical amino acid composition and length across subjects. TCRdb limited this immuneACCESS table to in-frame rearrangements with V and J called. A share of clones is missing; checked studies link under half to unresolved V genes, and the rest is unexplained. V and J calls and clone size are copied from that table; D and trimming were computed from the DNA. In this sample the table shows roughly 860 clones, around 71% of which occur a single time. Jointly, the top ten make up approximately 16% of the sample.

Specimen: pancreas tissue with idiopathic chronic pancreatitis. Sample cell subset or site, as interpreted from the label and publication: chronic pancreatitis without an identified cause. The sequence joins TRBV7-8 to TRBJ2-7; TRBD1 agrees with 7 junctional bases. This receptor was taken from a human donor with chronic pancreatitis. The DNA sequence reads TGTGCCAGCAGCGACACAGGGGCGATATCCTACGAGCAGTACTTC. Its translation reads: CASSDTGAISYEQYF.